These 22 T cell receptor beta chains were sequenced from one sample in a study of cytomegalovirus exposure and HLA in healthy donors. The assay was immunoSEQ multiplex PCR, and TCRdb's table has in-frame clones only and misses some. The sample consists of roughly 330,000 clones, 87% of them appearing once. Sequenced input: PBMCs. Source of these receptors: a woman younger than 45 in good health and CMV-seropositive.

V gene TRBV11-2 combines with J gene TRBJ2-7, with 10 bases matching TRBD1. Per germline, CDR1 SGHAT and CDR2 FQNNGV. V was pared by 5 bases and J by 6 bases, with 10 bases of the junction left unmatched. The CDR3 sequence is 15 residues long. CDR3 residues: CASSPLGQGSGEQYF. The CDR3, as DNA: TGTGCCAGCAGCCCCCTGGGACAGGGGTCAGGCGAGCAGTACTTC.

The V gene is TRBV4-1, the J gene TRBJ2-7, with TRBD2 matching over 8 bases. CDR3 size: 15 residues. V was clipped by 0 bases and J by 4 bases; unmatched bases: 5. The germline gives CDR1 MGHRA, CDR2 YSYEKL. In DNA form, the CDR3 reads TGCGCCAGCAGCCAAGATTCGGGGGGGGATTACGAGCAGTACTTC. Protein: CASSQDSGGDYEQYF.

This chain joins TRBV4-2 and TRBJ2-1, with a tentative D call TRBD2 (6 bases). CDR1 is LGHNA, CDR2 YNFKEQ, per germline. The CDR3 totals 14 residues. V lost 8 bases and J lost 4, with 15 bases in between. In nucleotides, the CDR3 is TGTGCCAGCGAAGTGGGGGGAGGTTACAATGAGCAGTTCTTC. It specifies CASEVGGGYNEQFF.

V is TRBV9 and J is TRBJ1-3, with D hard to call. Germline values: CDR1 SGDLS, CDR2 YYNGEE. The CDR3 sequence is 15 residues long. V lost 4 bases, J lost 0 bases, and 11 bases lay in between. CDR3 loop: CASSIHTGSGNTIYF. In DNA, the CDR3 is TGTGCCAGCAGCATCCACACCGGCTCTGGAAACACCATATATTTT.

The CDR3 nucleotides are TGTGCCAGCAGTGTGAGAGGTGGGGCGCCGGACACTGAAGCTTTCTTT. Translation: CASSVRGGAPDTEAFF. The rearrangement joins TRBV25-1 to TRBJ1-1; tentative D call: TRBD1 (5 bases). The CDR3 is 16 residues long. CDR1 and CDR2 (germline): MGHDK, SYGVNS. V lost 4 bases, J lost 3 bases, and 18 bases lay in between.

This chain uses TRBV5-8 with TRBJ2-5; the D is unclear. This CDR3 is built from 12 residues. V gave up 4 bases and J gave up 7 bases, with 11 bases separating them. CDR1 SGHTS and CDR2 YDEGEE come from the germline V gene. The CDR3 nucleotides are TGTGCCAGCAGCCCACCTTTTGGGACCCAGTACTTC. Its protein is CASSPPFGTQYF.

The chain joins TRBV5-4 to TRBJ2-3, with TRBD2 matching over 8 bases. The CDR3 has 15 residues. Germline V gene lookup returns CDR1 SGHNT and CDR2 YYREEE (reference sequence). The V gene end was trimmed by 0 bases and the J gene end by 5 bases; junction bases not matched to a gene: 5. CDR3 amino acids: CASSLGAGAVDTQYF. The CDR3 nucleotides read TGTGCCAGCAGCTTGGGAGCGGGAGCGGTAGATACGCAGTATTTT.

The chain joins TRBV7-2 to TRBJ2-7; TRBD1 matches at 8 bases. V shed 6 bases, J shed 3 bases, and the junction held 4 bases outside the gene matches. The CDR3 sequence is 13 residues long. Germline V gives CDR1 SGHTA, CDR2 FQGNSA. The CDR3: CASSTGQDYEQYF. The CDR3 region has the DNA TGTGCCAGCAGTACGGGACAGGACTACGAGCAGTACTTC.

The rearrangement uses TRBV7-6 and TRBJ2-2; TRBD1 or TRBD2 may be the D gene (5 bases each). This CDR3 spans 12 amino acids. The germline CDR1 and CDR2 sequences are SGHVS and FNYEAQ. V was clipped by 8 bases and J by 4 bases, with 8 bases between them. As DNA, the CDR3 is TGTGCCAGCGGGGGTTCCACCGGGGAGCTGTTTTTT. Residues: CASGGSTGELFF.

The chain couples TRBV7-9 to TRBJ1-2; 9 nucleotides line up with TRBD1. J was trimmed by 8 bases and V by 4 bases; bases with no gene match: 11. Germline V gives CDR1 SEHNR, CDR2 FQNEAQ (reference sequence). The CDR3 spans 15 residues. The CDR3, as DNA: TGTGCCAGCAGCTCGCGGACAGGGGAAACTATAGGCTACACCTTC. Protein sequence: CASSSRTGETIGYTF. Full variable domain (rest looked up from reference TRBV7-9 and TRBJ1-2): DTGVSQNPRHKITKRGQNVTFRCDPISEHNRLYWYRQTLGQGPEFLTYFQNEAQLEKSRLLSDRFSAERPKGSFSTLEIQRTEQGDSAMYLCASSSRTGETIGYTFGSGTRLTVV.

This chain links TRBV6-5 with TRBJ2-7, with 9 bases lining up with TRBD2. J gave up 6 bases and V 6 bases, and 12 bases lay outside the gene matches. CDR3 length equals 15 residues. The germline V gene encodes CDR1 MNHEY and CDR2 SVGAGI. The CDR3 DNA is TGTGCCAGCAGCCCCCTAAGCGGGAGGATTTTCGAGCAGTACTTC. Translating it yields CASSPLSGRIFEQYF.

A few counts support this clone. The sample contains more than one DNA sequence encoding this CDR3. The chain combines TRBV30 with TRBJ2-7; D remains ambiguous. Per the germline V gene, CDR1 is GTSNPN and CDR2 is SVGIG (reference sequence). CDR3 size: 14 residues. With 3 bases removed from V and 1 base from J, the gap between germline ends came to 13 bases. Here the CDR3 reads CAWSDGVGSYEQYF. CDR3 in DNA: TGTGCCTGGAGCGACGGAGTCGGGTCCTACGAGCAGTACTTC. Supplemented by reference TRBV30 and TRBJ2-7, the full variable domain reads SQTIHQWPATLVQPVGSPLSLECTVEGTSNPNLYWYRQAAGRGLQLLFYSVGIGQISSEVPQNLSASRPQDRQFILSSKKLLLSDSGFYLCAWSDGVGSYEQYFGPGTRLTVT.

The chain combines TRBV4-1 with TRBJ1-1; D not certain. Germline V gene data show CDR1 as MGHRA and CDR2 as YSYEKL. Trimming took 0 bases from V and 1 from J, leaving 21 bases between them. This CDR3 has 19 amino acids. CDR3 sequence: CASSQELFGVGRRNTEAFF. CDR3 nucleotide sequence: TGCGCCAGCAGCCAAGAGCTATTCGGGGTAGGGAGGAGGAACACTGAAGCTTTCTTT.

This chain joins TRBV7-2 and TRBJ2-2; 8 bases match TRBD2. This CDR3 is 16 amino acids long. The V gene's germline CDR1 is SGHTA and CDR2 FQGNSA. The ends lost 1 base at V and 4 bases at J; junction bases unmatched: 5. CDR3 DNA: TGTGCCAGCAGCTTAGTCCCCGGACTAGCCACCGGGGAGCTGTTTTTT. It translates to CASSLVPGLATGELFF.

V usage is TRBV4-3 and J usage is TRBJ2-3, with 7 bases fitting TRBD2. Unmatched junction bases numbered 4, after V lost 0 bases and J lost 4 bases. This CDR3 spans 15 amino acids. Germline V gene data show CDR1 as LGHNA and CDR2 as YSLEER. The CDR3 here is CASSQDGGMADTQYF. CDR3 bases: TGCGCCAGCAGCCAAGACGGGGGGATGGCAGATACGCAGTATTTT.

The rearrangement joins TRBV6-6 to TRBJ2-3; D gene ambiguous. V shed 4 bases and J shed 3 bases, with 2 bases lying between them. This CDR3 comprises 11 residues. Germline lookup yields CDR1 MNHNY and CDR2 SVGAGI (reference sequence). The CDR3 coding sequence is TGTGCCAGCAGTTGGACAGATACGCAGTATTTT. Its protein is CASSWTDTQYF.

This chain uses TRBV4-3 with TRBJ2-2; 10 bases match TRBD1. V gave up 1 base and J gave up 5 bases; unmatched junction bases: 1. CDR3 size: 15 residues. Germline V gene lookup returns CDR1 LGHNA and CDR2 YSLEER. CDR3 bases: TGCGCCAGCAGCCAAGGACAGGGGGCAACCGGGGAGCTGTTTTTT. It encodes CASSQGQGATGELFF.

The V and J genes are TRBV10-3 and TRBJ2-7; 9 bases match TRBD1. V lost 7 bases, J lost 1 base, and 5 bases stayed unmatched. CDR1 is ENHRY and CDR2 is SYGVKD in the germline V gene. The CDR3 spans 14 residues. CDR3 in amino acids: CAITKDRGSYEQYF. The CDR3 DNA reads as TGTGCCATCACCAAGGACAGGGGATCCTACGAGCAGTACTTC.

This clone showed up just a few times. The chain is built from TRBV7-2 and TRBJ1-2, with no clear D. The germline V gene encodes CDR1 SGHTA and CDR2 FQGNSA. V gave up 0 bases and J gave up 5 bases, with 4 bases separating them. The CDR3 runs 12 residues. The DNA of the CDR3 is TGTGCCAGCAGCTTAGCGGGTTATGGCTACACCTTC. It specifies CASSLAGYGYTF.

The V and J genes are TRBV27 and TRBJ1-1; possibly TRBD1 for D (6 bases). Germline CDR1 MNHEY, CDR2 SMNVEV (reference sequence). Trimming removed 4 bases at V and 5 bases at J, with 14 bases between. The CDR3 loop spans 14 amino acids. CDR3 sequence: CASSSQGWGTEAFF. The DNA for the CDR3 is TGTGCCAGCAGTTCGCAGGGGTGGGGGACTGAAGCTTTCTTT.

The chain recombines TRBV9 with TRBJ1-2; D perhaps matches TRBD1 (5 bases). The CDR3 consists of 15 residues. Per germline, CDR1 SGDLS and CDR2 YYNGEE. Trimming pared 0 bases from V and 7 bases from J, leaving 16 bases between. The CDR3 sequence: CASSVDEGTIFGYTF. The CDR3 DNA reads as TGTGCCAGCAGCGTAGACGAAGGGACCATTTTTGGCTACACCTTC.

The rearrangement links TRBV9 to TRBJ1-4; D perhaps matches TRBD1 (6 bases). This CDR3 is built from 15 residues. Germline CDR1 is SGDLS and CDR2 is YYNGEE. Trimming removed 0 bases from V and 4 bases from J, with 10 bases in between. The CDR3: CASSVVGGLNEKLFF. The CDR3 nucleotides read TGTGCCAGCAGCGTAGTAGGGGGGCTTAATGAAAAACTGTTTTTT.